Below are 24 T cell receptor beta chains sequenced from a single sample in a study of shared clonotypes between healthy human individuals. Some clones are missing from TCRdb's copy, which holds only in-frame ones; the method was immunoSEQ multiplex PCR. Of about 2.4 million clones in the sample, more than 85% are singletons; the top ten hold 0.35% to 0.45%. The sample taken for sequencing was naive CD4+ T cells from PBMCs. Noted subset: CD45RA+ positively selected. The origin of the receptors is a man in his late teens or twenties in good health. Some clones in this sample may be carry-over from other donors' samples.

This clone has a single count. The chain recombines TRBV20-1 with TRBJ2-7; D unclear. The CDR3 contains 11 residues. The germline gives CDR1 DFQATT, CDR2 SNEGSKA (reference sequence). Trimming cost V 1 base and J 6 bases, with 7 bases left between them. This CDR3 reads CSARGVGEQYF. CDR3 nucleotide sequence: TGCAGTGCTAGAGGTGTGGGCGAGCAGTACTTC.

The chain employs TRBV7-2 and TRBJ1-5, with D hard to call. This CDR3 has 13 amino acids. The germline CDR1 and CDR2 sequences are SGHTA and FQGNSA. V dropped 5 bases and J dropped 0 bases, with 5 bases sitting between them. CDR3 sequence (DNA): TGTGCCAGCAGCCAGTATAGCAATCAGCCCCAGCATTTT. Translated, it gives CASSQYSNQPQHF.

This rearrangement joins TRBV28 to TRBJ2-3; 7 bases agree with TRBD2. CDR1 is MDHEN and CDR2 is SYDVKM in the germline V gene. The CDR3 loop spans 17 amino acids. Trimming took 4 bases from V and 2 from J; bases not matched to a gene: 12. The CDR3 nucleotides read TGTGCCAGCAGTTCCCGGCTAGCGGAGTATTTCACAGATACGCAGTATTTT. Translating gives CASSSRLAEYFTDTQYF.

The V and J genes are TRBV5-1 and TRBJ2-3; 8 bases align to TRBD1. Germline V gene data show CDR1 as SGHRS and CDR2 as YFSETQ. The CDR3 has 16 residues. The V segment lost 3 bases and the J segment 4 bases; nucleotides outside the gene matches: 10. CDR3 sequence reads: CASSYPRRGHPDTQYF. The CDR3 bases are TGCGCCAGCAGCTACCCGCGCAGGGGGCACCCAGATACGCAGTATTTT. Full variable domain (missing parts from reference TRBV5-1 and TRBJ2-3): KAGVTQTPRYLIKTRGQQVTLSCSPISGHRSVSWYQQTPGQGLQFLFEYFSETQRNKGNFPGRFSGRQFSNSRSEMNVSTLELGDSALYLCASSYPRRGHPDTQYFGPGTRLTVL.

CDR3 region: CASSGPGGHAGELFF. The DNA of the CDR3 is TGTGCCAGCAGTGGCCCCGGGGGGCACGCGGGGGAGCTGTTTTTT. This chain links TRBV2 with TRBJ2-2, with D maybe TRBD2 (7 bases). V shed 4 bases and J shed 8 bases, with 17 bases lying between them. The CDR3 is made up of 15 amino acids. Germline V lookup: CDR1 SNHLY, CDR2 FYNNEI.

This chain joins TRBV28 and TRBJ2-2, with D tentatively TRBD1 (5 bases). The CDR3 covers 12 residues. V was trimmed by 7 bases and J by 7 bases, leaving 10 bases between them. CDR1 is MDHEN and CDR2 is SYDVKM in the germline V gene. This CDR3 reads CASNNRFGELFF. CDR3 sequence (DNA): TGTGCCAGCAATAACAGGTTCGGGGAGCTGTTTTTT.

The rearrangement links TRBV27 to TRBJ2-7; tentatively, D is TRBD2 (6 bases). CDR1 is MNHEY and CDR2 is SMNVEV in the germline V gene (reference sequence). Trimming took off 1 base at V and 5 bases at J, with 27 bases between the two ends. This CDR3 has 19 amino acids. The CDR3 loop reads CASSLFGRWDSLVGNEQYF. DNA for the CDR3: TGTGCCAGCAGTTTATTCGGCAGATGGGACTCCCTCGTTGGGAACGAGCAGTACTTC.

This chain joins TRBV6-5 and TRBJ2-5; 9 positions match TRBD2. The DNA end lines up better with TRBJ2-7; the J call may be wrong. Per the germline V gene, CDR1 is MNHEY and CDR2 is SVGAGI. The CDR3 loop spans 14 amino acids. CDR3 in DNA: TGTGCCAGCACCGGGACTAGCACGGCCTACGAGCAGTACTTC. It specifies CASTGTSTAYEQYF.

In its sample, this clone was seen once. This chain joins TRBV5-5 and TRBJ2-7; D is uncertain. Germline V gives CDR1 SGHKS, CDR2 YYEKEE (reference sequence). This CDR3 region has 15 residues. Trimming removed 0 bases at V and 0 bases at J, with 10 bases between. The CDR3 sequence: CASSLGIRDSYEQYF. DNA of the CDR3: TGTGCCAGCAGCTTGGGAATTAGGGACTCCTACGAGCAGTACTTC.

V usage is TRBV9 and J usage is TRBJ1-3; D gene unclear. V gave up 3 bases and J gave up 2 bases, with 12 bases separating them. CDR1 and CDR2 from the germline V gene are SGDLS and YYNGEE. The CDR3 sequence is 15 residues long. CDR3: CASSATGSTGNTIYF. The CDR3 bases are TGTGCCAGCAGCGCGACTGGGAGCACTGGAAACACCATATATTTT.

As to this clone: At the DNA level, this CDR3 is encoded by other sequences in the same sample as well. This rearrangement joins TRBV19 to TRBJ2-3; 7 bases are a match to TRBD1. Trimming at V came to 4 bases and at J to 4 bases, leaving 2 bases not matched to a gene. Germline V gene sequence: CDR1 LNHDA, CDR2 SQIVND (reference sequence). The CDR3 has 13 amino acids. The CDR3 spells CASSSDRADTQYF. CDR3 nucleotide sequence: TGTGCCAGTAGTAGCGACAGGGCAGATACGCAGTATTTT.

The rearrangement uses TRBV6-6 and TRBJ2-1; 8 bases are shared with TRBD2. Per the germline V gene, CDR1 is MNHNY and CDR2 is SVGAGI (reference sequence). V gave up 2 bases and J gave up 7 bases; unmatched junction bases: 10. The CDR3 loop spans 16 amino acids. CDR3 in amino acids: CASSYPILPGGNEQFF. The CDR3 bases are TGTGCCAGCAGTTACCCTATTCTCCCGGGGGGGAATGAGCAGTTCTTC.

This rearrangement joins TRBV10-1 to TRBJ2-1, with D possibly matching TRBD2 (6 bases). Germline values: CDR1 WNHNN, CDR2 SYGVQD (reference sequence). This CDR3 has 17 amino acids. V lost 3 bases to trimming and J lost 4 bases, with 19 bases between them. CDR3 region: CASSERTDGTGYNEQFF. The CDR3 bases are TGCGCCAGCAGTGAAAGAACGGACGGGACTGGATACAATGAGCAGTTCTTC.

The sample holds one count of this clone. This CDR3 is also generated by other DNA sequences in the sample. CDR3 amino acids: CASSLGYQETQYF. CDR3 coding DNA: TGTGCCAGCAGCTTGGGGTACCAAGAGACCCAGTACTTC. The chain is built from TRBV7-3 and TRBJ2-5, with D unresolved. The V and J ends lost 3 bases and 0 bases respectively, with 5 bases between them. Germline V gene sequence: CDR1 SGHTA, CDR2 FQGTGA. The CDR3 extends over 13 amino acids.

As concerns this clone: Other nucleotide sequences from this sample produce the same CDR3. This chain joins TRBV5-4 and TRBJ2-5, with unresolved D. The last part of the DNA fits TRBJ2-7 better; the J call may be wrong. The germline V gene has CDR1 SGHNT and CDR2 YYREEE (reference sequence). CDR3 length: 13 amino acids. CDR3 sequence reads: CASSLDRSYEQYF. As DNA, the CDR3 is TGTGCCAGCAGCTTGGACCGCTCCTACGAGCAGTACTTC.

The chain links TRBV10-1 to TRBJ1-3; 7 positions match TRBD1. V lost 8 bases, J lost 1 base, and 2 bases stayed unmatched. Germline V gene lookup returns CDR1 WNHNN and CDR2 SYGVQD (reference sequence). The CDR3 extends over 13 amino acids. CDR3 bases: TGCGCCAGCCAGACAGGGTCTGGAAACACCATATATTTT. Protein sequence: CASQTGSGNTIYF.

This clone has just a few counts. V gene TRBV6-1 combines with J gene TRBJ1-1; weak D call: TRBD1 (5 bases). V was cut by 7 bases and J by 1 base, with 13 bases left in between. CDR1 is MNHNS, CDR2 SASEGT, per germline. There are 14 residues in the CDR3. In nucleotides, the CDR3 is TGTGCCAGCACCCTTGTGGGGCCGAACACTGAAGCTTTCTTT. Translating it yields CASTLVGPNTEAFF.

The rearrangement uses TRBV6-5 and TRBJ1-2; perhaps TRBD1 as D (6 bases). The CDR3 contains 15 residues. V was clipped by 0 bases and J by 4 bases, with 12 bases between them. Germline V gives CDR1 MNHEY, CDR2 SVGAGI. The CDR3 reads CASSYSGGGRYGYTF. CDR3 DNA sequence: TGTGCCAGCAGTTACTCCGGGGGCGGGCGCTATGGCTACACCTTC.

The chain uses TRBV19 and TRBJ2-5; TRBD2 matches 7 bases. The end of the DNA aligns better with TRBJ2-7, so the J call may be wrong. The CDR3 loop spans 13 amino acids. Germline loops: CDR1 LNHDA, CDR2 SQIVND (reference sequence). CDR3 DNA sequence: TGTGCCAGTAGTATCCTGGGGAGGGCCGAGCAGTACTTC. It yields the protein CASSILGRAEQYF.

This sequence joins TRBV28 and TRBJ2-6, with D possibly called TRBD1 or TRBD2 (6 bases each). Per germline, CDR1 MDHEN and CDR2 SYDVKM. The CDR3 spans 14 residues. With 11 bases removed from V and 2 bases from J, the gap between germline ends came to 13 bases. CDR3 bases: TGTGCCGGCGGAGGGGGGACTGGGGCCAACGTCCTGACTTTC. Protein product: CAGGGGTGANVLTF.

Remarks on this clone: Other nucleotide sequences in the sample specify the same CDR3. The V call is TRBV6-5, the J call TRBJ1-5, with TRBD1 matching 7 bases. In germline, CDR1 is MNHEY, CDR2 SVGAGI. V lost 4 bases, J lost 0 bases, and 3 bases stayed unmatched. The CDR3 is 15 residues long. As DNA, the CDR3 is TGTGCCAGCAGTTTAAACAGGGGTAGCAATCAGCCCCAGCATTTT. Translated: CASSLNRGSNQPQHF.

The chain links TRBV27 to TRBJ2-5; D may be TRBD2 (5 bases). This CDR3 comprises 11 residues. From germline, CDR1 is MNHEY and CDR2 SMNVEV (reference sequence). V was clipped by 5 bases and J by 8 bases, with 9 bases between them. The CDR3 protein is CASSRRGTQYF. CDR3 nucleotide sequence: TGTGCCAGCAGTCGTCGGGGTACCCAGTACTTC.

The chain is built from TRBV7-2 and TRBJ2-2; D is perhaps TRBD2 (6 bases). Germline V gene data show CDR1 as SGHTA and CDR2 as FQGNSA. Trimming stripped 4 bases from V and 2 bases from J, with 14 bases between. CDR3 size: 16 residues. CDR3 sequence (DNA): TGTGCCAGCAGCTCCGCCTGGGGAGGCAACACCGGGGAGCTGTTTTTT. As protein: CASSSAWGGNTGELFF.

The J gene is TRBJ2-4, the V gene TRBV30; 8 bases agree with TRBD2. Germline V CDR1 and CDR2: GTSNPN, SVGIG (reference sequence). CDR3 length: 14 amino acids. After removal of 3 bases from V and 6 bases from J, the junction contained 7 bases not matched to a gene. The DNA for the CDR3 is TGTGCCTGGAGCGTCAGCGGGAGATCAAACATTCAGTACTTC. Translating gives CAWSVSGRSNIQYF.